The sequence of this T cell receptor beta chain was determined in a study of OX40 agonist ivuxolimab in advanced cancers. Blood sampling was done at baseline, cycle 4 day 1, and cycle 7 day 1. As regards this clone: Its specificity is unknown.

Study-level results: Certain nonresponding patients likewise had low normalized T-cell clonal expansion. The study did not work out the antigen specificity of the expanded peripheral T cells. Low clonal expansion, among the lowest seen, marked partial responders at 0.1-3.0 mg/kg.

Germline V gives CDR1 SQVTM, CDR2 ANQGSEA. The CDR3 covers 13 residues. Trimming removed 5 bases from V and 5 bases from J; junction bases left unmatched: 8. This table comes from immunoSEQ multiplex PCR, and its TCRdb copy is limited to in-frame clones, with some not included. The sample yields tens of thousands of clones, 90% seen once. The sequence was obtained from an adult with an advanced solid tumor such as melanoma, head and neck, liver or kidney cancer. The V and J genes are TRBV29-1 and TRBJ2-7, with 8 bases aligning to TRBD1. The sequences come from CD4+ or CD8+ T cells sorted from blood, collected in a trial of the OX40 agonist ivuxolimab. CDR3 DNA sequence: TGCAGCGTTATAAGACAGGGGCTACACGAGCAGTACTTC. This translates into CSVIRQGLHEQYF.